This T cell receptor beta chain stems from a study of Tregs in tolerant kidney transplant recipients. The study, taken as a whole, reports: Activated donor B cell expansion appeared to reveal the most relevant donor-specific TCRbeta repertoire. Few patients were studied, so findings need validation in larger groups.

The V end was cut by 4 bases, the J end by 8 bases, with 9 bases between. CDR3 length: 12 residues. Per the germline V gene, CDR1 is LNHDA and CDR2 is SQIVND (reference sequence). TCRdb's copy holds only in-frame clones and misses some; the assay was immunoSEQ multiplex PCR. This sample has about 46,000 clones, with roughly 89% found just once. Unstimulated Tregs (CD4+CD25+CD127-) and CD4+CD25- non-Tregs were sorted from PBMCs. An overnight rest at 37°C with about 200 IU/ml IL-2 preceded regulatory T cell sorting from thawed PBMCs. A remark on this clone: Antigen specificity is unknown.

This rearrangement joins TRBV19 to TRBJ2-1; no firm D call. Sequencing used Tregs from blood. This TCR was sampled from a human donor in good health. The CDR3 sequence is CASSTQVYEQFF. DNA of the CDR3: TGTGCCAGTAGTACTCAGGTGTATGAGCAGTTCTTC.